This T cell receptor (beta chain) was sequenced for a study of blood T cell repertoires in COVID-19. Study-level information: Nucleic acid was either cDNA or gDNA, and it came from T cells, B-cell-depleted T cells, or PBMCs.

TCRdb's copy holds only in-frame clones and misses some; the assay was immunoSEQ multiplex PCR. Among 330,000 or so clones listed, roughly 87% were seen once. Germline CDR1 and CDR2: DFQATT and SNEGSKA (reference sequence). The germline V and J ends were trimmed by 7 bases and 10 bases, with 14 bases remaining between them. The CDR3 sequence is 11 residues long. The clonotype comes from a young man with COVID-19, enrolled during active disease. The specimen sequenced was peripheral blood. The chain links TRBV20-1 to TRBJ2-1; TRBD2 might be the D (5 bases). The CDR3 DNA is TGCAGTGTTGCGGGTGCAAAAGAGCAGTTCTTC. Residues: CSVAGAKEQFF.